This T cell receptor (beta chain) was sequenced during a study of Ad26.COV2.S vaccination and SARS-CoV-2 variants. As for the study in general: Administration of Ad26.COV2.S was intramuscular, either once or twice 56 days apart. General study points: Placebo recipients and vaccine recipients were similar in non-spike TCR breadth. Those who received the vaccine showed greater spike-specific TCR breadth than those given placebo. Measurements of TCR breadth and depth may have given underestimates of the total T cell responses.

The treatment denotes: roughly 20 received Ad26.COV2.S at low or high dose, single or two shots; about five received placebo; per-sample allocation not given. Day 63 after the first vaccine or placebo injection was the time point for sampling. Points on this clone: The target antigen is unknown.

Produced via immunoSEQ multiplex PCR; TCRdb's table is partial and in-frame only. Of some 640,000 clones listed, roughly nine tenths are singletons. Germline-derived CDR1 and CDR2 are LNHDA and SQIVND (reference sequence). V was shortened by 0 bases and J by 8 bases, with 17 bases between the two germline ends. The CDR3 contains 16 residues. The TCR originated in a person between 18 and 65 years old who received the Ad26.COV2.S COVID-19 vaccine or a placebo. Here the sequenced sample was peripheral blood, taken in a trial of Ad26.COV2.S vaccine versus placebo. The J gene is TRBJ2-4, the V gene TRBV19, with D perhaps given as TRBD1 or TRBD2 (6 bases each). The CDR3 here is CASSIDEAGEVDIQYF. The DNA of the CDR3 is TGTGCCAGTAGTATAGATGAGGCAGGGGAGGTGGACATTCAGTACTTC.